This paragraph covers one TCR beta chain sequence. What it binds is unknown. This entry comes from a study of shared clonotypes between healthy human individuals. Study observations and caveats: Incomplete sequencing of sorted subsets was indicated by rarefaction despite large depth. Clonotype sharing among donors, it was expected, would be affected by sequencing depth. When naive CD4 clonotypes were compared across a few donors, roughly 4.9% were shared.

The germline gives CDR1 LNHNV, CDR2 YYDKDF (reference sequence). The trim removed 3 bases at V and 3 bases at J, leaving 3 bases unmatched. The CDR3 has 15 amino acids. Several immunoSEQ plates held equal portions of the genomic DNA taken from each subset. TCRdb keeps only in-frame clones here, not all; method: immunoSEQ multiplex PCR. The sample holds about 600,000 clones, 95% to 98% seen once. Naive CD8 isolation took CD45RO-negative cells positively selected for CCR7 and excluded terminally differentiated effector memory CD45RA+ cells. The material sequenced was naive CD8+ T cells sorted from blood. The rearrangement joins TRBV15 to TRBJ2-3; TRBD2 matches at 10 bases. This clonotype was obtained from a man aged 25-45 years in good health. Here the CDR3 DNA reads TGTGCCACCAGCAGTCTAGCGGGAGAAACAGATACGCAGTATTTT. It translates to CATSSLAGETDTQYF.